The clone carrying this T cell receptor beta chain was detected only a few times. The antigen is undetermined. V lost 3 bases to trimming and J lost 5 bases; unmatched junction nucleotides: 12. This CDR3 is 16 amino acids long. The germline V gene encodes CDR1 SGHNT and CDR2 YYREEE (reference sequence). The entry originates in a study of OX40 agonist ivuxolimab in advanced cancers. Study-level points and caveats: Near-lowest levels of clonal expansion characterized partial responders at 0.1-3.0 mg/kg. CD4+ and CD8+ blood T cells expanded clonally by week 6 at 0.1 to 3.0 mg/kg.

Generated by immunoSEQ multiplex PCR, the TCRdb table keeps only in-frame clones and is missing some. This table holds around 76,000 clones, roughly 82% found once. This receptor was taken from an adult with an advanced solid tumor such as melanoma, head and neck, liver or kidney cancer. The chain carries TRBV5-4 and TRBJ2-7; 9 bases are a match to TRBD1. This material consisted of CD4+ or CD8+ T cells sorted from blood, taken in a trial of the OX40 agonist ivuxolimab. CDR3 in amino acids: CASSYDPGTGLDEQYF. The CDR3 DNA reads TGTGCCAGCAGCTACGACCCCGGGACAGGGCTCGACGAGCAGTACTTC.